Below are 14 T cell receptor beta chains sequenced from a single sample in a study of T and B cells in COVID-19 patients. Multiplex PCR with BIOMED2 TRB-A/B primer pools amplified TRB rearrangements. TCRdb passed the multiplex PCR reads through MiXCR, listing each CDR3 protein once. The sample consists of around 4,400 distinct CDR3 sequences, 25% to 30% of them appearing once. Blood genomic DNA input for TRB amplification was 250-500 ng. Material: blood. The receptor set was obtained from a human donor with active COVID-19.

In its sample, this clonotype ranks as large (0.1 to 1%). The rearrangement joins TRBV29-1 to TRBJ2-1, with D perhaps TRBD1 (6 bases). CDR1 is SQVTM, CDR2 ANQGSEA, per germline. Trimming removed 5 bases from V and 2 bases from J, with 10 bases in between. This CDR3 comprises 13 residues. The CDR3 DNA sequence: TGCAGCGTTCAATGGACAGCCTACAATGAGCAGTTCTTC. It translates to CSVQWTAYNEQFF.

By frequency in the sample, this clonotype is medium-sized (0.01 to 0.1%). The rearrangement joins TRBV27 to TRBJ2-5; 7 nucleotides agree with TRBD2. V was clipped by 10 bases and J by 2 bases; unmatched bases: 7. Germline CDR1 is MNHEY and CDR2 is SMNVEV (reference sequence). This CDR3 is built from 13 residues. For the CDR3, the DNA is TGTGCCACCCACCCTAGCGGTCAAGAGACCCAGTACTTC. This codes for CATHPSGQETQYF.

This clonotype is classed as medium-sized (0.01 to 0.1%). The rearrangement uses TRBV12-3 or TRBV12-4 and TRBJ2-5, with a tentative D call TRBD1 (6 bases). Trimming took 6 bases from V and 2 from J, leaving 22 bases between them. CDR3 length equals 17 residues. In DNA form, the CDR3 reads TGTGCCAGCAGCCGATTACCCCCAGGGGCAGCACAAGAGACCCAGTACTTC. Its protein product is CASSRLPPGAAQETQYF.

The rearrangement uses TRBV12-3 or TRBV12-4 and TRBJ2-7; D is unresolved. The length of the CDR3 is 12 residues. Trimming stripped 3 bases from V and 4 bases from J, with 7 bases between. CDR3 region: CASSFRGYEQYF. In DNA, the CDR3 is TGTGCCAGCAGTTTCCGTGGGTACGAGCAGTACTTC.

This clonotype has ten or more counts. The CDR3 reads CASSTLGGITEAFF. CDR3 coding DNA: TGTGCCAGCAGTACGTTAGGGGGAATCACTGAAGCTTTCTTT. V is TRBV12-3 or TRBV12-4 and J is TRBJ1-1; weak D call: TRBD1 (6 bases). The CDR3 totals 14 residues. V was cut by 5 bases and J by 4 bases, with 14 bases left in between.

The CDR3 DNA follows: TGTGCCAGCAGTGAAAGGGACAGGGTAGCGGGGGGCTACACCTTC. Its protein is CASSERDRVAGGYTF. The gene calls are TRBV6-1 and TRBJ1-2, with 9 positions matching TRBD1. The CDR3 has 15 residues. CDR1 is MNHNS, CDR2 SASEGT, per germline. V was pared by 2 bases and J by 8 bases, with 9 bases of the junction left unmatched.

Concerning this clonotype: A junction boundary mismatches the germline segment, possibly from a read error. This rearrangement joins TRBV27 to TRBJ2-7; 9 nucleotides align to TRBD1. CDR1 and CDR2 (germline): MNHEY, SMNVEV (reference sequence). CDR3 length: 15 amino acids. As DNA, the CDR3 is TGTGCAAGCAGCCCCCGGGACAGGGTTTCCTACGAGCAGTACTTC. Translating gives CASSPRDRVSYEQYF.

The chain carries TRBV5-1 and TRBJ2-7; tentatively, D is TRBD1 or TRBD2 (8 bases each). The germline V gene has CDR1 SGHRS and CDR2 YFSETQ. This CDR3 spans 15 amino acids. V was trimmed by 0 bases and J by 7 bases, leaving 17 bases between them. This CDR3 reads CASSLAGTGGGEQYF. The CDR3 DNA sequence: TGCGCCAGCAGCTTGGCGGGGACAGGCGGGGGGGAGCAGTACTTC.

Within the sample, this clonotype is medium-sized. The rearrangement links TRBV10-3 to TRBJ2-1; 7 bases are shared with TRBD1. The germline gives CDR1 ENHRY, CDR2 SYGVKD. J lost 7 bases, V lost 6 bases, and 6 bases had no gene match. The length of the CDR3 is 13 residues. DNA for the CDR3: TGTGCCATCAGCCTAGACAGGGTGAATGAGCAGTTCTTC. The encoded protein is CAISLDRVNEQFF.

V and J are TRBV6-5 and TRBJ1-1; D gene unclear. The V end was cut by 7 bases, the J end by 6 bases, with 15 bases between. The CDR3 sequence is 13 residues long. The V gene's germline CDR1 is MNHEY and CDR2 SVGAGI. The CDR3 DNA follows: TGTGCCAGCACCCGAGTCGCAGAGGCTGAAGCTTTCTTT. This translates into CASTRVAEAEAFF.

This clonotype qualifies as medium-sized (0.01 to 0.1%). CDR3 sequence: CATSSQDRGQNIQYF. CDR3 sequence (DNA): TGTGCCACCAGCAGTCAAGACAGGGGCCAAAACATTCAGTACTTC. The rearrangement joins TRBV15 to TRBJ2-4, with 8 nucleotides matching TRBD1. V gave up 3 bases and J gave up 5 bases; unmatched junction bases: 6. Germline V CDR1 and CDR2: LNHNV, YYDKDF (reference sequence). The CDR3 spans 15 residues.

In its sample, this clonotype ranks as medium-sized. The gene calls are TRBV19 and TRBJ1-3, with D hard to call. This CDR3 spans 15 amino acids. V gave up 7 bases and J gave up 1 base, with 14 bases separating them. CDR1 is LNHDA, CDR2 SQIVND, per germline (reference sequence). CDR3 sequence reads: CASTLPLGSGNTIYF. The CDR3, as DNA: TGTGCCAGTACCCTACCTCTGGGTTCTGGAAACACCATATATTTT.

Concerning this clonotype itself: At one boundary the junction diverges from the germline segment, which might be a read error. The J gene is TRBJ2-2, the V gene TRBV19, with a weak D call TRBD2 (5 bases). Germline V gene data show CDR1 as LNHDA and CDR2 as SQIVND (reference sequence). The CDR3 extends over 14 amino acids. The CDR3 loop reads CASSMASRTGKLFF. For the CDR3, the DNA is TGTGCCAGTAGTATGGCGTCACGGACCGGGAAGCTGTTTTTT.

The chain recombines TRBV6-1 with TRBJ2-4, with 10 bases aligning to TRBD1. J was trimmed by 7 bases and V by 6 bases; bases with no gene match: 6. The CDR3 sequence is 14 residues long. Germline loops: CDR1 MNHNS, CDR2 SASEGT. CDR3 bases: TGTGCCAGCAGCCGGGACAGGGGATGGAACATTCAGTACTTC. Translating it yields CASSRDRGWNIQYF.